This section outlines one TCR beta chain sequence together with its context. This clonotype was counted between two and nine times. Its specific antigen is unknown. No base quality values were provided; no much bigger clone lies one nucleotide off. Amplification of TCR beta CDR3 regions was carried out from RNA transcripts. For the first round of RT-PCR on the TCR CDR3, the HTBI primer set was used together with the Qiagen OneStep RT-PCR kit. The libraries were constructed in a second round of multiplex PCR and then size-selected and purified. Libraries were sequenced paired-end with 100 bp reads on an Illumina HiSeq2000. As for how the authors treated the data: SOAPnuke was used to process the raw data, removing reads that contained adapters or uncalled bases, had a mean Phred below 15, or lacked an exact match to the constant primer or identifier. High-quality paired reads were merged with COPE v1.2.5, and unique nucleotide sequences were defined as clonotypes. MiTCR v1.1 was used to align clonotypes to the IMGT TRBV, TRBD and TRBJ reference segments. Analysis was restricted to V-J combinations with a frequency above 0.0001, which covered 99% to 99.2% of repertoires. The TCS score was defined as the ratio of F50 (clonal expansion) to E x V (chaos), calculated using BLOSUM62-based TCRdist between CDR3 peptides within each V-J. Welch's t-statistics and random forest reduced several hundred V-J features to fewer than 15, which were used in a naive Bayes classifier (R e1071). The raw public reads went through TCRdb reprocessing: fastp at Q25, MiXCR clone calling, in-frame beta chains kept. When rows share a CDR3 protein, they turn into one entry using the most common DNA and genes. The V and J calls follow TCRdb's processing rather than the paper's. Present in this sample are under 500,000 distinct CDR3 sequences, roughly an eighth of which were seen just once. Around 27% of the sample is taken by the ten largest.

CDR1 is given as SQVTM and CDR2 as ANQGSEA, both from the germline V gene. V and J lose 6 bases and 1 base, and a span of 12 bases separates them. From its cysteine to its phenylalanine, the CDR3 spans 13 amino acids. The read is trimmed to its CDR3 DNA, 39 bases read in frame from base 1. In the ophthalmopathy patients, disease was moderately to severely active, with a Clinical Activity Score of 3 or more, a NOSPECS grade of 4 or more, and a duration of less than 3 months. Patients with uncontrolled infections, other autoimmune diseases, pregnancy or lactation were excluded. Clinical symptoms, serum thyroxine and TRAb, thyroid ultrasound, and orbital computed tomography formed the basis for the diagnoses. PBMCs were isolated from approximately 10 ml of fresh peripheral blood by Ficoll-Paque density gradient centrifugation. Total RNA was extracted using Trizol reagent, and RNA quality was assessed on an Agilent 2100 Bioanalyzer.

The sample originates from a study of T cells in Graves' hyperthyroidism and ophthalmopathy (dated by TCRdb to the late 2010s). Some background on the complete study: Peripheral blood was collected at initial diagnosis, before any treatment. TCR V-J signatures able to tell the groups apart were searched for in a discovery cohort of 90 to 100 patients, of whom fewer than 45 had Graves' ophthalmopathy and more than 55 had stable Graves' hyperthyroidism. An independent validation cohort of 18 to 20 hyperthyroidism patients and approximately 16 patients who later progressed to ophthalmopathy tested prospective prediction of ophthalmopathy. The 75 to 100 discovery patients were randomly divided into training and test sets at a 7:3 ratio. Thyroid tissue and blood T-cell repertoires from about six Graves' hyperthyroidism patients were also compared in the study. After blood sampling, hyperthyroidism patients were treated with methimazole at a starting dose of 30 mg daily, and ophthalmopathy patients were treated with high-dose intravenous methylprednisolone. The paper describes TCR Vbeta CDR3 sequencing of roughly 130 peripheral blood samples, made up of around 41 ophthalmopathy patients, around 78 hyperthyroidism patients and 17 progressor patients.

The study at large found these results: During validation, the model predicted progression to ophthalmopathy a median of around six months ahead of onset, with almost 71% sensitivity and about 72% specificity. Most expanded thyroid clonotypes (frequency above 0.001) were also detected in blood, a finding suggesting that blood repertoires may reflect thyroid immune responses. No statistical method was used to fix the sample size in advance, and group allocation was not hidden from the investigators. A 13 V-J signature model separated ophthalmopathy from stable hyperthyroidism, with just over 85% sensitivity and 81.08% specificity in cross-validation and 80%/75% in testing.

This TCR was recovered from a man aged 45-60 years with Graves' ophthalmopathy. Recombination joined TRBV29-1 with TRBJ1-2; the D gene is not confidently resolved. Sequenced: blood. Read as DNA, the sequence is TGCAGCGTCCCTCGCGGCATTAACTATGGCTACACCTTC. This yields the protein CSVPRGINYGYTF.